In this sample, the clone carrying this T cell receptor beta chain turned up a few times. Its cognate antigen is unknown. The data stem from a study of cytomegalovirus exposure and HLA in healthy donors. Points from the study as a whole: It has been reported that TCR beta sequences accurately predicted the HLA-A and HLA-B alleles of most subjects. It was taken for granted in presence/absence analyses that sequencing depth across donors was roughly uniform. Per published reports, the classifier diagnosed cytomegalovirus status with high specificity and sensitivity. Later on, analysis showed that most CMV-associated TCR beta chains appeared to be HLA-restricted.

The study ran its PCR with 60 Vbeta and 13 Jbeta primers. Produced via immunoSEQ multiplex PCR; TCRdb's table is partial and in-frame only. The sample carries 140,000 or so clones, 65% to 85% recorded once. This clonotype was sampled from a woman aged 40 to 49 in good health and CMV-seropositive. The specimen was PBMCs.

CDR3 sequence: CASSYSRVDGYGYTF. CDR3 DNA sequence: TGTGCCAGCAGTTACTCTCGGGTGGATGGCTATGGCTACACCTTC. The rearrangement joins TRBV6-6 to TRBJ1-2, with no clear D. CDR1 and CDR2 from the germline V gene are MNHNY and SVGAGI (reference sequence). There are 15 residues in the CDR3. Trimming pared 0 bases from V and 4 bases from J, leaving 12 bases between.